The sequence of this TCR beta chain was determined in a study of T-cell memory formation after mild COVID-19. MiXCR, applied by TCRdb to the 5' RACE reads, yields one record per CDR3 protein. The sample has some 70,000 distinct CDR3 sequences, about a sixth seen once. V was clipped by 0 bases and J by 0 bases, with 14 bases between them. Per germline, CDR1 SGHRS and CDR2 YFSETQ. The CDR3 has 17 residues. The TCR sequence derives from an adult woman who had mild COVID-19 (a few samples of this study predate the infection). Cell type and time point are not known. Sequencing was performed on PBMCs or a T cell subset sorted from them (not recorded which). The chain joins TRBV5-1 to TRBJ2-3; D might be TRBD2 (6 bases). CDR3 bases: TGCGCCAGCAGCTTGGCCAGGGTAGCGGAAAGCACAGATACGCAGTATTTT. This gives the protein CASSLARVAESTDTQYF.